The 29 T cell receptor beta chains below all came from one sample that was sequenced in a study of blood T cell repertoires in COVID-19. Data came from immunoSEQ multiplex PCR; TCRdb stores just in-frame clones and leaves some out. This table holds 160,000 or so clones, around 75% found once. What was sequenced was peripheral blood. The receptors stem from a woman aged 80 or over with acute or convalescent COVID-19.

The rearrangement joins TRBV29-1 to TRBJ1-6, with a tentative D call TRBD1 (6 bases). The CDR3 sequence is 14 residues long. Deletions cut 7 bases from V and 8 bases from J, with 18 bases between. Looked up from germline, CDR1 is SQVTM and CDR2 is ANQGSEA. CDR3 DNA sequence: TGCAGCGCCAAGGACAGTAATACGGATTCACCCCTCCACTTT. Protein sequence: CSAKDSNTDSPLHF.

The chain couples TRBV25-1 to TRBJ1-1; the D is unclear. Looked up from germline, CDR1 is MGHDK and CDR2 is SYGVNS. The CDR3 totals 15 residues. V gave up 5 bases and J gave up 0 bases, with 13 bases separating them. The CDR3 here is CASSHPGAMNTEAFF. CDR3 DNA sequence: TGTGCCAGCAGTCACCCGGGAGCTATGAACACTGAAGCTTTCTTT.

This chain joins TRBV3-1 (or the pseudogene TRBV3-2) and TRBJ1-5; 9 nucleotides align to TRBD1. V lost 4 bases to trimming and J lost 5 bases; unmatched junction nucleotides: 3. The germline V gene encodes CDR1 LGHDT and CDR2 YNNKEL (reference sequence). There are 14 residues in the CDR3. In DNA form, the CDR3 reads TGTGCCAGCAGCCGCTACAGGGGGCATCAGCCCCAGCATTTT. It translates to CASSRYRGHQPQHF.

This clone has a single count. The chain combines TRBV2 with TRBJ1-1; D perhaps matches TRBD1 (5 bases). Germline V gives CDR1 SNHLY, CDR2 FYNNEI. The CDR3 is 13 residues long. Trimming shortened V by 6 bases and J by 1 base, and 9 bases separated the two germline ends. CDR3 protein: CASRFQGNTEAFF. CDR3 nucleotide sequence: TGTGCCAGCAGGTTTCAGGGGAACACTGAAGCTTTCTTT.

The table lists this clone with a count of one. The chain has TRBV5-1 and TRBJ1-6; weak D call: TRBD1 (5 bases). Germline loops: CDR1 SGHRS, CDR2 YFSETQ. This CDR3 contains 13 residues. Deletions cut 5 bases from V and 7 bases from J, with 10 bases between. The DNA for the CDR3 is TGCGCCAGCAGGATGGAGGGGAATTCACCCCTCCACTTT. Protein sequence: CASRMEGNSPLHF.

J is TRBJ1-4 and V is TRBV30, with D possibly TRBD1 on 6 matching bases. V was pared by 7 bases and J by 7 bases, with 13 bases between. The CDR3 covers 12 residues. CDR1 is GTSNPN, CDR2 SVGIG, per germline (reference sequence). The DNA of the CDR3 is TGTGCCTACAGGGACCTCGGTGAAAAACTGTTTTTT. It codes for CAYRDLGEKLFF.

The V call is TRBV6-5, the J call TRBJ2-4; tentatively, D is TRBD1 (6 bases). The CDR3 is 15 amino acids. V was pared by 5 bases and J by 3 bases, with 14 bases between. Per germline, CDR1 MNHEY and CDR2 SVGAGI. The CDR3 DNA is TGTGCCAGCAGTCGAGAGGGGGTGGGCAAAAACATTCAGTACTTC. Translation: CASSREGVGKNIQYF.

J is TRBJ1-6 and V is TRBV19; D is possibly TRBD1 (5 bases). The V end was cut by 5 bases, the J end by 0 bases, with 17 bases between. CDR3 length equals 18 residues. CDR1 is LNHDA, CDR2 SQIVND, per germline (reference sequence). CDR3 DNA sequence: TGTGCCAGTAGTGCCGCGGGACCTTTGAGCTCCTATAATTCACCCCTCCACTTT. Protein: CASSAAGPLSSYNSPLHF.

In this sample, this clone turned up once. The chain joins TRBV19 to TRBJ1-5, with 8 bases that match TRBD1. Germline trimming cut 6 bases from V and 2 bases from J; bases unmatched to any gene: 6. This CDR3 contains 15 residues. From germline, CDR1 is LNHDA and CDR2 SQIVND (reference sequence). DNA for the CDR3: TGTGCCAGTAGGGGACAGGCTTGGGGCAATCAGCCCCAGCATTTT. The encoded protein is CASRGQAWGNQPQHF.

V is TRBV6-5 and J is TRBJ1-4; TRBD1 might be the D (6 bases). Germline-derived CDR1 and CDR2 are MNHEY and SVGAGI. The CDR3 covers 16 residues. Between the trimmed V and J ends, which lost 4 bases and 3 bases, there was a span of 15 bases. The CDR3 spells CASSSAGAGANEKLFF. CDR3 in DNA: TGTGCCAGCAGTTCGGCGGGGGCGGGGGCTAATGAAAAACTGTTTTTT.

For the CDR3, the DNA is TGTGCCAGCAGCCAAGATAGGGGGACGAGCTACACCTTC. It specifies CASSQDRGTSYTF. J is TRBJ1-2 and V is TRBV14, with TRBD1 as a possible D gene (6 bases). CDR3 length: 13 residues. Per germline, CDR1 SGHDN and CDR2 FVKESK. V was cut by 0 bases and J by 9 bases, with 11 bases left in between.

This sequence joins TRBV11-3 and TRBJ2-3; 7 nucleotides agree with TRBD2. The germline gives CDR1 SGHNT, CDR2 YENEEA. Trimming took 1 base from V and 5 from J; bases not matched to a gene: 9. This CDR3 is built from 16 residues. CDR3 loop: CASSLGTGGRRDTQYF. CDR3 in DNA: TGTGCCAGCAGCTTAGGGACGGGAGGCCGGAGAGATACGCAGTATTTT.

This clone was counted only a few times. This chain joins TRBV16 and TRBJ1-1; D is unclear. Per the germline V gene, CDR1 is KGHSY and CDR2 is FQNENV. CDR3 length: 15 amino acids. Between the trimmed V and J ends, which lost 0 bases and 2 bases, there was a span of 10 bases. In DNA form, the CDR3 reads TGTGCCAGCAGCCAATCAAACACAGCTAACACTGAAGCTTTCTTT. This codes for CASSQSNTANTEAFF.

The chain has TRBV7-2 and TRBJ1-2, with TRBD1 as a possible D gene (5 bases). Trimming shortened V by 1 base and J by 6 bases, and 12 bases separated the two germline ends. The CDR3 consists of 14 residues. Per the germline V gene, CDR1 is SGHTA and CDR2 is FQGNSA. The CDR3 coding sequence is TGTGCCAGCAGCTTAGATCCCAGGGTTGATGGCTACACCTTC. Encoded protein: CASSLDPRVDGYTF.

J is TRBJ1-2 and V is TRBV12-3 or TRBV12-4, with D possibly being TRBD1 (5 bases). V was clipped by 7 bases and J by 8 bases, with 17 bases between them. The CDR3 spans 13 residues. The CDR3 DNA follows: TGTGCCAGCACATCCCTGGGGCCCTACGGCTACACCTTC. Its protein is CASTSLGPYGYTF.

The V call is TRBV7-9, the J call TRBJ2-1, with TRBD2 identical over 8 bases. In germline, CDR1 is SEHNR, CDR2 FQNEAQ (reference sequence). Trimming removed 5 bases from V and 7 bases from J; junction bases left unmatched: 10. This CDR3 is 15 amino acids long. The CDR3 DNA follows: TGTGCCAGCAGCGGTACCGGGACTAGGCTAAATGAGCAGTTCTTC. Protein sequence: CASSGTGTRLNEQFF.

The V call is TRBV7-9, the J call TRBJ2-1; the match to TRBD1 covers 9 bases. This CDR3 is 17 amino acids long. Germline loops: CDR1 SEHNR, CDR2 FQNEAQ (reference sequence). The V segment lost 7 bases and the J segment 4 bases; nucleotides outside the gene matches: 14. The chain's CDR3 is CASILGQGSPGYNEQFF. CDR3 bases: TGTGCCAGCATCCTAGGACAGGGGTCGCCTGGATACAATGAGCAGTTCTTC.

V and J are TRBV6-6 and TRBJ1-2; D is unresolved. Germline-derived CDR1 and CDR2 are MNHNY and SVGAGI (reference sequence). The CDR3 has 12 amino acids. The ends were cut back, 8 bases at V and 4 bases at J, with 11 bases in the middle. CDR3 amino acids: CASRGTAYGYTF. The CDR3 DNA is TGTGCCAGCCGGGGAACAGCCTATGGCTACACCTTC.

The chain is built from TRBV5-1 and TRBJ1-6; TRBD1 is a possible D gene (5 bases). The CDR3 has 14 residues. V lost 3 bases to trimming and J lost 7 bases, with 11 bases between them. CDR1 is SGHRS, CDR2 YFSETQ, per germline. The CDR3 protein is CASSWDQGNSPLHF. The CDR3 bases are TGCGCCAGCAGCTGGGATCAGGGCAATTCACCCCTCCACTTT.

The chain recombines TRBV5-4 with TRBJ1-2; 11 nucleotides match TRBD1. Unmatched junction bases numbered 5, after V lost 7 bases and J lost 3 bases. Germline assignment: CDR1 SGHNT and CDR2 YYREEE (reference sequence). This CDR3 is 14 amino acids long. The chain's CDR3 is CASRSGQGDYGYTF. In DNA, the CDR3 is TGTGCCAGCCGTTCGGGACAGGGGGACTATGGCTACACCTTC.

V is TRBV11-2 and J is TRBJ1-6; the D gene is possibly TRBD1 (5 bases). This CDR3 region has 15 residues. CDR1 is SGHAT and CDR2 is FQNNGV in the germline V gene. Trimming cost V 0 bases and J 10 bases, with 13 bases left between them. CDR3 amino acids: CASSLDLREGSPLHF. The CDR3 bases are TGTGCCAGCAGCTTAGATCTCAGGGAAGGATCACCCCTCCACTTT.

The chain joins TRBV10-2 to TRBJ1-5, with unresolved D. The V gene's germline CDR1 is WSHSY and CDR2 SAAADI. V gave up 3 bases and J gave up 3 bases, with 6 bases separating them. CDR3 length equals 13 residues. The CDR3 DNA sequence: TGCGCCAGCAGTGATCAGTTCAATCAGCCCCAGCATTTT. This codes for CASSDQFNQPQHF.

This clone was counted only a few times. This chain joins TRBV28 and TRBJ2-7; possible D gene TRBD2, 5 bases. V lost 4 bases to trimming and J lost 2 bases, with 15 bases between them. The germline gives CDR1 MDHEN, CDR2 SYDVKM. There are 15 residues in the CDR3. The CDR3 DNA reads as TGTGCCAGCAGTTCCTCCGGGGTCCCCCCCTACGAGCAGTACTTC. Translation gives CASSSSGVPPYEQYF.

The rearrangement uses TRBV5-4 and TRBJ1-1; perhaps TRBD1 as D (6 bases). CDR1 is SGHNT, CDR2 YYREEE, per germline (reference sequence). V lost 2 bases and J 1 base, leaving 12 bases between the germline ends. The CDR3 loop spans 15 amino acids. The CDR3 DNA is TGTGCCAGCAGCTTCGCAGGGGCAGGGAACACTGAAGCTTTCTTT. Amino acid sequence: CASSFAGAGNTEAFF. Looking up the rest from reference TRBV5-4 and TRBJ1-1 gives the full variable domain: ETGVTQSPTHLIKTRGQQVTLRCSSQSGHNTVSWYQQALGQGPQFIFQYYREEENGRGNFPPRFSGLQFPNYSSELNVNALELDDSALYLCASSFAGAGNTEAFFGQGTRLTVV.

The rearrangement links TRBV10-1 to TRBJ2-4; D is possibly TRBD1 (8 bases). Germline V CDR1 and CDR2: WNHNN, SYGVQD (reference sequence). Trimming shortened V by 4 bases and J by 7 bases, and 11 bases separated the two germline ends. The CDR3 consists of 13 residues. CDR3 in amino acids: CASSAQGGNIQYF. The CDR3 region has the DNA TGCGCCAGCAGTGCACAGGGGGGGAACATTCAGTACTTC.

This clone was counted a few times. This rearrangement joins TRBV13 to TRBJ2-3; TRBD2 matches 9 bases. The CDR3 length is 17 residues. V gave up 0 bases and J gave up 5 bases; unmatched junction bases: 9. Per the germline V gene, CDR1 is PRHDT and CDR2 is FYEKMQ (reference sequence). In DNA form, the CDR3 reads TGTGCCAGCAGCTTAGGCGGAGGTAGCGGGAGTATAGATACGCAGTATTTT. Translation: CASSLGGGSGSIDTQYF.

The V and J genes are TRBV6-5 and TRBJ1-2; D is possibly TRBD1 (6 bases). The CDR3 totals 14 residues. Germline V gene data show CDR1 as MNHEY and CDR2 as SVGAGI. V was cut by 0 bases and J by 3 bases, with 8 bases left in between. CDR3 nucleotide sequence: TGTGCCAGCAGTTACTCGACAGGAGACTATGGCTACACCTTC. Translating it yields CASSYSTGDYGYTF.

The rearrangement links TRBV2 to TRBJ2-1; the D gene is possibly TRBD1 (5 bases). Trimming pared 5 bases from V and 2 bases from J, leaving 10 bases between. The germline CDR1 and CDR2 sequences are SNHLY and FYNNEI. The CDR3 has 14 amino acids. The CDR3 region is CASSFTGTYNEQFF. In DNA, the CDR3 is TGTGCCAGCAGTTTTACAGGCACCTACAATGAGCAGTTCTTC.

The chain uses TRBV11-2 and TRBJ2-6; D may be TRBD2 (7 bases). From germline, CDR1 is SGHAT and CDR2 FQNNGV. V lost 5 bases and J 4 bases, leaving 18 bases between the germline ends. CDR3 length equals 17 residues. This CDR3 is CASSPLGGAAGANVLTF. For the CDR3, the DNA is TGTGCCAGCAGCCCCCTAGGGGGGGCCGCGGGGGCCAACGTCCTGACTTTC.